A single sample gave rise to the 21 T cell receptor beta chains below, sequenced in a study of T cell responses to AZD1222 COVID-19 vaccine. Sequencing was performed with immunoSEQ multiplex PCR; in TCRdb, only in-frame clones are kept and a portion is missing. The data hold more than 100,000 clones, with 85% to 90% observed a single time. This material consisted of peripheral blood, taken on day 0 of AZD1222 vaccination. The receptors stem from an adult in good health.

The chain employs TRBV6-5 and TRBJ2-2; tentative D call: TRBD2 (5 bases). The CDR3 extends over 14 amino acids. CDR1 is MNHEY and CDR2 is SVGAGI in the germline V gene. Trimming shortened V by 0 bases and J by 6 bases, and 8 bases separated the two germline ends. The CDR3 sequence: CASSYSMGAGELFF. CDR3 nucleotide sequence: TGTGCCAGCAGTTACTCGATGGGAGCCGGGGAGCTGTTTTTT.

The genes are TRBV18 and TRBJ2-3; 9 bases fit TRBD2. The CDR3 is made up of 18 amino acids. V shed 2 bases and J 2 bases; nucleotides not matched to a gene: 11. In germline, CDR1 is KGHSH, CDR2 LQKENI. CDR3 region: CASSPSGTSGYYTDTQYF. CDR3 sequence (DNA): TGTGCCAGCTCACCATCGGGCACTAGCGGGTATTACACAGATACGCAGTATTTT.

The V and J genes are TRBV4-2 and TRBJ2-5; D may be TRBD2 (6 bases). Trimming removed 7 bases at V and 3 bases at J, with 18 bases between. The germline V gene has CDR1 LGHNA and CDR2 YNFKEQ. The CDR3 runs 15 residues. The CDR3 loop reads CASKNAGSGEETQYF. The DNA for the CDR3 is TGTGCCAGCAAAAACGCCGGTAGCGGAGAAGAGACCCAGTACTTC.

This rearrangement joins TRBV21-1 to TRBJ2-7. TRBV21-1 is given as a pseudogene. The CDR3 contains 18 residues. The CDR3 protein is CASSDRPGPYLNAYEQYF. The CDR3 region has the DNA TGTGCCAGCAGCGACCGCCCGGGACCTTATTTAAACGCCTACGAGCAGTACTTC.

This rearrangement joins TRBV24-1 to TRBJ2-6; no firm D call. The germline V and J ends were trimmed by 1 base and 3 bases, with 12 bases remaining between them. The CDR3 length is 17 residues. The germline CDR1 and CDR2 sequences are KGHDR and SFDVKD. DNA of the CDR3: TGTGCCACCAGTGATTTACCCCATCATGGTGGGGCCAACGTCCTGACTTTC. This translates into CATSDLPHHGGANVLTF.

This clone was counted only a few times. The chain combines TRBV18 with TRBJ1-5; 7 positions agree with TRBD1. J gave up 3 bases and V 6 bases, and 11 bases lay outside the gene matches. The CDR3 contains 16 residues. CDR1 and CDR2 from the germline V gene are KGHSH and LQKENI. The CDR3 DNA reads as TGTGCCAGCTCGGCAAATGACAGGGCTATCAATCAGCCCCAGCATTTT. It codes for CASSANDRAINQPQHF.

The chain couples TRBV6-1 to TRBJ1-4; TRBD1 is a possible D gene (6 bases). The CDR3 runs to 15 residues. Germline V CDR1 and CDR2: MNHNS, SASEGT. Trimming pared 6 bases from V and 7 bases from J, leaving 18 bases between. CDR3 nucleotide sequence: TGTGCCAGCAGCCATTCAACAGGGTCCGGTGAAAAACTGTTTTTT. It specifies CASSHSTGSGEKLFF.

V and J are TRBV19 and TRBJ2-7; 9 bases are shared with TRBD1. This CDR3 is 18 amino acids long. V lost 2 bases, J lost 5 bases, and 16 bases stayed unmatched. Per the germline V gene, CDR1 is LNHDA and CDR2 is SQIVND (reference sequence). CDR3 region: CASSIRNSRGTGSHEQYF. CDR3 coding DNA: TGTGCCAGTAGTATAAGGAATTCCCGGGGGACAGGGTCCCACGAGCAGTACTTC.

This clone was counted many times. This chain joins TRBV4-1 and TRBJ1-5; the D gene is possibly TRBD1 (6 bases). V was clipped by 0 bases and J by 0 bases, with 9 bases between them. The CDR3 loop spans 16 amino acids. CDR1 is MGHRA, CDR2 YSYEKL, per germline. This CDR3 reads CASSQEWGLSNQPQHF. The CDR3 DNA is TGCGCCAGCAGCCAAGAGTGGGGGCTTAGCAATCAGCCCCAGCATTTT.

J is TRBJ2-1 and V is TRBV6-5; 9 nucleotides align to TRBD2. CDR1 is MNHEY and CDR2 is SVGAGI in the germline V gene. This CDR3 region has 14 residues. V lost 7 bases to trimming and J lost 8 bases; unmatched junction nucleotides: 9. This CDR3 reads CASIPGTSLDEQFF. In nucleotides, the CDR3 is TGTGCCAGCATTCCCGGGACTAGCCTGGATGAGCAGTTCTTC.

The chain is built from TRBV2 and TRBJ1-1; 7 positions match TRBD1. Trimming at V came to 7 bases and at J to 10 bases, leaving 12 bases not matched to a gene. Germline CDR1 SNHLY, CDR2 FYNNEI. The length of the CDR3 is 13 residues. The CDR3 DNA follows: TGTGCCAGCACCCAGATACCGACAGGGCCAGCTTTCTTT. This translates into CASTQIPTGPAFF.

The V and J genes are TRBV19 and TRBJ2-5; no firm D call. The V gene lost 1 base and the J gene lost 5 bases, with 11 bases spanning the gap. Germline CDR1 LNHDA, CDR2 SQIVND (reference sequence). This CDR3 spans 14 amino acids. As DNA, the CDR3 is TGTGCCAGTAGTATAGGCGTCGCTCGGGAGACCCAGTACTTC. This codes for CASSIGVARETQYF.

Comment on this clone: In the same sample, other DNA sequences code for this CDR3. This chain connects TRBV5-4 to TRBJ2-7; D might be TRBD1 (7 bases). The CDR3 loop spans 14 amino acids. CDR1 and CDR2 (germline): SGHNT, YYREEE (reference sequence). V shed 5 bases and J shed 3 bases, with 15 bases lying between them. In DNA form, the CDR3 reads TGTGCCAGCAGTCGCCAGGGGGGAAGCTACGAGCAGTACTTC. Amino acids: CASSRQGGSYEQYF.

The chain has TRBV28 and TRBJ1-5; D is perhaps TRBD1 (6 bases). Germline V lookup: CDR1 MDHEN, CDR2 SYDVKM. The ends were cut back, 7 bases at V and 4 bases at J, with 11 bases in the middle. The CDR3 loop spans 13 amino acids. The DNA for the CDR3 is TGTGCCAGCATCTTAGGGGGTAATCAGCCCCAGCATTTT. Amino acid sequence: CASILGGNQPQHF.

The rearrangement joins TRBV10-1 to TRBJ2-1, with D tentatively TRBD2 (6 bases). The ends were cut back, 8 bases at V and 4 bases at J, with 6 bases in the middle. The length of the CDR3 is 11 residues. Germline loops: CDR1 WNHNN, CDR2 SYGVQD (reference sequence). CDR3 loop: CASGGYNEQFF. Here the CDR3 DNA reads TGCGCCAGCGGAGGGTACAATGAGCAGTTCTTC.

This clone was seen only a few times. The V and J genes are TRBV7-2 and TRBJ2-7; 7 bases are shared with TRBD1. This CDR3 contains 13 residues. The junction had 3 bases not matched to a gene; V was cut back by 5 bases and J by 2 bases. Germline lookup yields CDR1 SGHTA and CDR2 FQGNSA. CDR3 in DNA: TGTGCCAGCAGCCACGGACAGGCCTACGAGCAGTACTTC. Its translation: CASSHGQAYEQYF.

This chain uses TRBV21-1 with TRBJ2-5. TRBV21-1 is noted as a pseudogene. The CDR3 spans 15 residues. In DNA, the CDR3 is TGTGCCAGCAGCAAAGGGAAAGGGAATCAAGAGACCCAGTACTTC. This codes for CASSKGKGNQETQYF.

The chain employs TRBV19 and TRBJ2-6, with D unresolved. The CDR3 runs to 19 residues. V lost 0 bases, J lost 5 bases, and 20 bases lay in between. Germline loops: CDR1 LNHDA, CDR2 SQIVND (reference sequence). In nucleotides, the CDR3 is TGTGCCAGTAGTATAGAAGAGGCAATTGCGCCCCTTCGGGCCAACGTCCTGACTTTC. Translating gives CASSIEEAIAPLRANVLTF.

The chain joins TRBV18 to TRBJ2-5; D remains unclear. In germline, CDR1 is KGHSH, CDR2 LQKENI. Trimming removed 3 bases from V and 4 bases from J, with 12 bases in between. The CDR3 covers 14 residues. The CDR3: CASSPSDFGETQYF. In DNA, the CDR3 is TGTGCCAGCTCACCCTCCGACTTTGGAGAGACCCAGTACTTC.

This chain joins TRBV2 and TRBJ1-6, with D uncertain. The CDR3 consists of 14 residues. V lost 6 bases to trimming and J lost 6 bases, with 12 bases between them. Looked up from germline, CDR1 is SNHLY and CDR2 is FYNNEI. CDR3 DNA: TGTGCCAGCAGAGGACGGAGTATTAATTCACCCCTCCACTTT. Amino acids: CASRGRSINSPLHF.

This clone has more than one count but fewer than ten. The CDR3 DNA sequence: TGTGCCAGCAGCCGCGGACAGGGGTGGAACACTGAAGCTTTCTTT. Residues: CASSRGQGWNTEAFF. The V and J genes are TRBV6-5 and TRBJ1-1; 9 nucleotides align to TRBD1. Per germline, CDR1 MNHEY and CDR2 SVGAGI. The CDR3 is 15 residues long. Trimming at V came to 6 bases and at J to 1 base, leaving 6 bases not matched to a gene.